This passage covers 6 T cell receptor beta chains from one sample sequenced in a study of Graves' ophthalmopathy and Graves' hyperthyroidism. TCR beta CDR3 amplification used RNA transcripts. Second-round multiplex PCR came after first-round RT-PCR with HTBI primers. TCRdb reprocessed the multiplex PCR reads with MiXCR, giving one entry per CDR3 protein. The sample includes 300,000 to 350,000 distinct CDR3 sequences, roughly 15% of them seen just once. Sequencing used peripheral blood. These receptors were obtained from an adult man with Graves' ophthalmopathy.

This clonotype appeared many times. This sequence joins TRBV10-3 and TRBJ2-5; possibly TRBD1 for D (6 bases). V was shortened by 6 bases and J by 5 bases, with 16 bases between the two germline ends. Germline assignment: CDR1 ENHRY and CDR2 SYGVKD. The CDR3 runs to 14 residues. CDR3 nucleotides: TGTGCCATCAGGGATCCAGGGGCTGAGGAGACCCAGTACTTC. Protein product: CAIRDPGAEETQYF.

Many counts were recorded for this clonotype. This rearrangement joins TRBV6-1 to TRBJ2-7; D remains ambiguous. CDR1 and CDR2 (germline): MNHNS, SASEGT. Between the trimmed V and J ends, which lost 4 bases and 4 bases, there was a span of 11 bases. The CDR3 length is 13 residues. The CDR3 DNA sequence: TGTGCCAGCAGTGGTGGAGACACTTACGAGCAGTACTTC. Its translation is CASSGGDTYEQYF.

There are many counts of this clonotype. J is TRBJ1-1 and V is TRBV4-1; D is uncertain. V shed 0 bases and J shed 8 bases, with 10 bases lying between them. The CDR3 is 13 residues long. CDR1 and CDR2 from the germline V gene are MGHRA and YSYEKL. As DNA, the CDR3 is TGCGCCAGCAGCCAAGATCCGCATAGCGAAGCTTTCTTT. Amino acid sequence: CASSQDPHSEAFF.

The sample holds many counts of this clonotype. This chain uses TRBV7-2 with TRBJ1-5; D is perhaps TRBD1 (5 bases). Per the germline V gene, CDR1 is SGHTA and CDR2 is FQGNSA. V lost 4 bases and J lost 4, with 14 bases in between. This CDR3 region has 15 residues. The chain's CDR3 is CASSSNTGPNQPQHF. CDR3 nucleotides: TGTGCCAGCAGCTCAAATACAGGCCCTAATCAGCCCCAGCATTTT.

At least ten counts were recorded for this clonotype. The rearrangement joins TRBV28 to TRBJ1-3; D ambiguous. This CDR3 comprises 13 residues. Trimming took off 6 bases at V and 7 bases at J, with 13 bases between the two ends. Germline assignment: CDR1 MDHEN and CDR2 SYDVKM. The CDR3 DNA reads TGTGCCAGCAGGCTTGGATCGAGGAACACCATATATTTT. It yields the protein CASRLGSRNTIYF.

Ten or more counts support this clonotype. CDR3 coding DNA: TGTGCCTGGAGTGGCGGAGGGGGTTACGAGCAGTACTTC. It is translated as CAWSGGGGYEQYF. The rearrangement uses TRBV30 and TRBJ2-7; D could derive from TRBD1 or TRBD2 (6 bases each). CDR3 size: 13 residues. CDR1 GTSNPN and CDR2 SVGIG come from the germline V gene (reference sequence). V was clipped by 1 base and J by 4 bases, with 11 bases between them. The full variable domain, in which reference TRBV30 and TRBJ2-7 provide the parts outside the CDR3, is SQTIHQWPATLVQPVGSPLSLECTVEGTSNPNLYWYRQAAGRGLQLLFYSVGIGQISSEVPQNLSASRPQDRQFILSSKKLLLSDSGFYLCAWSGGGGYEQYFGPGTRLTVT.